A single sample gave rise to the 6 T cell receptor beta chains below, sequenced in a study of a mutant IDH1 vaccine in newly diagnosed glioma. For these TCRs, the target antigens are not known. Specified time point: week 35, safety follow-up. Mutant IDH1 20-mer peptide, at 300 ug, made up each vaccine dose, with topical imiquimod. Method: immunoSEQ multiplex PCR; TCRdb's copy keeps in-frame clones and lacks some. This table has tens of thousands of clones, around 80% appearing once. Material: PBMCs, obtained from a glioma patient whose treatment included an IDH1 peptide vaccine. The receptors here all came from a man aged 40-49 years with glioma.

A single count supports this clone. The chain carries TRBV4-2 and TRBJ1-1; D might be TRBD1 (5 bases). The ends were cut back, 0 bases at V and 4 bases at J, with 18 bases in the middle. Per the germline V gene, CDR1 is LGHNA and CDR2 is YNFKEQ. CDR3 length: 17 amino acids. CDR3 residues: CASSQDKVAVGTTEAFF. The CDR3 nucleotides are TGTGCCAGCAGCCAAGATAAAGTCGCAGTAGGGACCACTGAAGCTTTCTTT.

The chain recombines TRBV27 with TRBJ1-2; D is unresolved. Germline V gene lookup returns CDR1 MNHEY and CDR2 SMNVEV (reference sequence). V dropped 0 bases and J dropped 6 bases, with 11 bases sitting between them. This CDR3 comprises 14 residues. CDR3 sequence (DNA): TGTGCCAGCAGTTTATCGAAATCGGGGAATGGCTACACCTTC. This sequence encodes CASSLSKSGNGYTF.

The chain employs TRBV7-7 and TRBJ2-5; 7 bases match TRBD1. Germline lookup yields CDR1 SSHAT and CDR2 FNYEAQ (reference sequence). V was clipped by 8 bases and J by 4 bases; unmatched bases: 7. The CDR3 is made up of 13 amino acids. DNA of the CDR3: TGTGCCAGCGCCCAGGGGGTGACAGAGACCCAGTACTTC. It translates to CASAQGVTETQYF.

This clone was counted once. CDR3 coding DNA: TGTGCCAGCAGTTTTAGTGGACAGGGGGCCTACGAGCAGTACTTC. Translated, it gives CASSFSGQGAYEQYF. The V gene is TRBV27, the J gene TRBJ2-7; 10 positions match TRBD1. This CDR3 has 15 residues. Germline V CDR1 and CDR2: MNHEY, SMNVEV (reference sequence). With V trimmed by 3 bases and J by 2 bases, 4 bases remained unmatched.

This clone was seen a single time. J is TRBJ2-2 and V is TRBV5-5; 7 nucleotides agree with TRBD2. In germline, CDR1 is SGHKS, CDR2 YYEKEE (reference sequence). This CDR3 is built from 15 residues. J lost 0 bases, V lost 5 bases, and 4 bases had no gene match. The CDR3 coding sequence is TGTGCCAGCAGAATCAGCGGGACGAACACCGGGGAGCTGTTTTTT. It is translated as CASRISGTNTGELFF.

The chain has TRBV19 and TRBJ1-4, with 7 bases that match TRBD1. The germline V gene encodes CDR1 LNHDA and CDR2 SQIVND (reference sequence). The CDR3 extends over 16 amino acids. J lost 6 bases, V lost 1 base, and 8 bases had no gene match. CDR3 residues: CASSIGLQGLDEKLFF. CDR3 nucleotide sequence: TGTGCCAGTAGTATAGGTCTACAGGGGCTCGATGAAAAACTGTTTTTT.